Listed below are T cell receptor beta chains from one sample, sequenced in a study of blood T cells in healthy people across ages. TCRdb reanalysed the 5' RACE reads using MiXCR and keeps one entry per CDR3 protein. The sample comprises about 570,000 distinct CDR3 sequences, approximately 25% of which are singletons, and about 18% rests with the top ten. Sequencing was performed on blood. The receptor set was obtained from a woman in her sixties or seventies in good health. The CDR3 runs from the conserved cysteine through the conserved F or W. Fields, in order: V gene, J gene, D gene, clone size, CDR3 DNA, CDR3 protein. A D gene is named only where the DNA matches it firmly. The listing skips clone size in some rows; elsewhere it reads once, few, many or a size class.

V gene: TRBV6-1
J gene: TRBJ1-1
D gene: TRBD1
clone size: .
CDR3 DNA: TGTGCCAGCAGTGAGAACCGCCTCGGACAGGAGGGGGACACTGAAGCTTTCTTT
CDR3 protein: CASSENRLGQEGDTEAFF

V gene: TRBV20-1
J gene: TRBJ2-3
D gene: TRBD2
clone size: many
CDR3 DNA: TGCAGTGCTAGCGGGGGGACCACAGATACGCAGTATTTT
CDR3 protein: CSASGGTTDTQYF

V gene: TRBV4-3
J gene: TRBJ1-2
D gene: .
clone size: .
CDR3 DNA: TGCGCCAGCAGCCAAGATCTTCGAACAGGCTATGGCTACACCTTC
CDR3 protein: CASSQDLRTGYGYTF

V gene: TRBV7-2
J gene: TRBJ2-2
D gene: TRBD2
clone size: few
CDR3 DNA: TGTGCCAGCAGCTCGTCCGGGGGGTATAACACCGGGGAGCTGTTTTTT
CDR3 protein: CASSSSGGYNTGELFF

V gene: TRBV20-1
J gene: TRBJ2-5
D gene: .
clone size: few
CDR3 DNA: TGCAGTGCTATGTTAAGGTTACGTAAGACCCAGTACTTC
CDR3 protein: CSAMLRLRKTQYF

V gene: TRBV7-2
J gene: TRBJ2-1
D gene: .
clone size: .
CDR3 DNA: TGTGCCAACAGCACGACTAACTACAATGAGCAGTTCTTC
CDR3 protein: CANSTTNYNEQFF

V gene: TRBV5-1
J gene: TRBJ2-7
D gene: TRBD1
clone size: few
CDR3 DNA: TGCGCCAGCAGCTTGCAAGGAGGGACAGGTTCCGAGCAGTACTTC
CDR3 protein: CASSLQGGTGSEQYF

V gene: TRBV13
J gene: TRBJ2-7
D gene: .
clone size: many
CDR3 DNA: TGTGCCAGCAGCGTAGCCTACGAGCAGTACTTC
CDR3 protein: CASSVAYEQYF

V gene: TRBV10-3
J gene: TRBJ2-7
D gene: .
clone size: .
CDR3 DNA: TGTGCCATCACCCCGGGACTGTATGGCTACGAGCAGTACTTC
CDR3 protein: CAITPGLYGYEQYF

V gene: TRBV20-1
J gene: TRBJ1-6
D gene: .
clone size: .
CDR3 DNA: TGCAGTGCTAGATCCCAGTCGAGTTCACCCCTCCACTTT
CDR3 protein: CSARSQSSSPLHF

V gene: TRBV6-6
J gene: TRBJ2-4
D gene: .
clone size: .
CDR3 DNA: TGTGCCAGCAGCAACGCCGACGGGGATGGCGAAAACATTCAGTACTTC
CDR3 protein: CASSNADGDGENIQYF

V gene: TRBV20-1
J gene: TRBJ2-4
D gene: .
clone size: .
CDR3 DNA: TGCAGTCCCATGGCCACTCCGGGGCCCAAAAACATTCAGTACTTC
CDR3 protein: CSPMATPGPKNIQYF

V gene: TRBV6-1
J gene: TRBJ2-2
D gene: .
clone size: .
CDR3 DNA: TGTGCCAGCAGTCCAAACAGGGAGGACACCGGGGAGCTGTTTTTT
CDR3 protein: CASSPNREDTGELFF

V gene: TRBV5-1
J gene: TRBJ2-5
D gene: TRBD1
clone size: few
CDR3 DNA: TGCGCCAGCAGCACGGGACAGCAATTCCAAGAGACCCAGTACTTC
CDR3 protein: CASSTGQQFQETQYF

V gene: TRBV9
J gene: TRBJ1-2
D gene: .
clone size: .
CDR3 DNA: TGTGCCAGCAGAGACAACGCGGGCTTCGGTGGCTACACCTTC
CDR3 protein: CASRDNAGFGGYTF

V gene: TRBV12-3/TRBV12-4
J gene: TRBJ2-7
D gene: TRBD1
clone size: few
CDR3 DNA: TGTGCCAGCAGCCCCCCCGGGACAGCGCTCTACGAGCAGTACTTC
CDR3 protein: CASSPPGTALYEQYF

V gene: TRBV7-2
J gene: TRBJ2-3
D gene: .
clone size: once
CDR3 DNA: TGTGCCAGCAGTTTCCTTTGGGGGGATCTCACAGATACGCAGTATTTT
CDR3 protein: CASSFLWGDLTDTQYF

V gene: TRBV29-1
J gene: TRBJ2-3
D gene: .
clone size: .
CDR3 DNA: TGCAGCGTTGAAGAACAGGGCTTGAAAACGCAGTATTTT
CDR3 protein: CSVEEQGLKTQYF

V gene: TRBV11-2
J gene: TRBJ2-3
D gene: .
clone size: .
CDR3 DNA: TGTGCCAGCAGCTCCCGCCCTAAATTCGAGACAGATACGCAGTATTTT
CDR3 protein: CASSSRPKFETDTQYF

V gene: TRBV5-1
J gene: TRBJ1-4
D gene: .
clone size: many
CDR3 DNA: TGCGCCAGCAGCTTGCTCCAGCCTAATGAAAAACTGTTTTTT
CDR3 protein: CASSLLQPNEKLFF

V gene: TRBV29-1
J gene: TRBJ2-3
D gene: TRBD1
clone size: .
CDR3 DNA: TGCAGCGTTCCGACAGGGAGCAATTCGCGAGATACGCAGTATTTT
CDR3 protein: CSVPTGSNSRDTQYF

V gene: TRBV20-1
J gene: TRBJ2-3
D gene: .
clone size: .
CDR3 DNA: TGCAGTGCTAGAGATCCAAAGAGGGCCACAGATACGCAGTATTTT
CDR3 protein: CSARDPKRATDTQYF

V gene: TRBV11-2
J gene: TRBJ2-5
D gene: .
clone size: .
CDR3 DNA: TGTGCCAGCAGCTTAGGGTCGGCAGGGGGGAAGACCCAGTACTTC
CDR3 protein: CASSLGSAGGKTQYF

V gene: TRBV6-5
J gene: TRBJ1-6
D gene: .
clone size: few
CDR3 DNA: TGTGCCAGCAGAGAGGACAAATATAATTCACCCCTCCACTTT
CDR3 protein: CASREDKYNSPLHF

V gene: TRBV20-1
J gene: TRBJ2-1
D gene: TRBD2
clone size: few
CDR3 DNA: TGCAGTGCCCAAATGAGGGCGGGGGCCTACAATGAGCAGTTCTTC
CDR3 protein: CSAQMRAGAYNEQFF

V gene: TRBV29-1
J gene: TRBJ2-1
D gene: .
clone size: .
CDR3 DNA: TGCAGCGTACGAGGAAACGGGGTGAATGAGCAGTTCTTC
CDR3 protein: CSVRGNGVNEQFF

V gene: TRBV5-1
J gene: TRBJ1-1
D gene: .
clone size: many
CDR3 DNA: TGCGCCAGCAGCTTGGTCCAGGGGAACACTGAAGCTTTCTTT
CDR3 protein: CASSLVQGNTEAFF

V gene: TRBV12-3/TRBV12-4
J gene: TRBJ2-7
D gene: .
clone size: many
CDR3 DNA: TGTGCCAGCAGTAGGACCGTATCCTACGAGCAGTACTTC
CDR3 protein: CASSRTVSYEQYF

V gene: TRBV28
J gene: TRBJ1-5
D gene: .
clone size: .
CDR3 DNA: TGTGCCAGCAGTTTGGTCAGCTTAGCGGGGCAGGGCAATCAGCCCCAGCATTTT
CDR3 protein: CASSLVSLAGQGNQPQHF

V gene: TRBV5-1
J gene: TRBJ2-4
D gene: .
clone size: .
CDR3 DNA: TGCGCCAGCAGCGTTGGAAGAACGAGGACAGAGATAGCCAAAAACATTCAGTACTTC
CDR3 protein: CASSVGRTRTEIAKNIQYF

V gene: TRBV15
J gene: TRBJ2-5
D gene: .
clone size: .
CDR3 DNA: TGTGCCACCAGCAGAGAAATAGGGGCAGGACAAGAGACCCAGTACTTC
CDR3 protein: CATSREIGAGQETQYF

V gene: TRBV29-1
J gene: TRBJ2-4
D gene: .
clone size: .
CDR3 DNA: TGCAGCGGACGGGCCCTAAACATTCAGTACTTC
CDR3 protein: CSGRALNIQYF

V gene: TRBV7-8
J gene: TRBJ2-7
D gene: .
clone size: few
CDR3 DNA: TGTGCCAGCAGCTTAGACACGGTATCCCTTGGGGCCGAAGAGCAGTACTTC
CDR3 protein: CASSLDTVSLGAEEQYF

V gene: TRBV7-2
J gene: TRBJ2-6
D gene: .
clone size: few
CDR3 DNA: TGTGCCAGCAGCTCCGAGGCCGTCTCTGGGGCCAACGTCCTGACTTTC
CDR3 protein: CASSSEAVSGANVLTF

V gene: TRBV14
J gene: TRBJ2-1
D gene: .
clone size: .
CDR3 DNA: TGTGCCAGCAGCCAGAGAGGAGAGCAGTTCTTC
CDR3 protein: CASSQRGEQFF

V gene: TRBV15
J gene: TRBJ1-1
D gene: .
clone size: few
CDR3 DNA: TGCGCCACCAGCAGAGACAGGTACACTGAAGCTTTCTTT
CDR3 protein: CATSRDRYTEAFF

V gene: TRBV2
J gene: TRBJ2-4
D gene: .
clone size: few
CDR3 DNA: TGTGCCAGCGATCTAGCCAAAAACATTCAGTACTTC
CDR3 protein: CASDLAKNIQYF

V gene: TRBV5-1
J gene: TRBJ2-4
D gene: .
clone size: once
CDR3 DNA: TGCGCCAGCAGCGTTACAGGAGCCAAAAACATTCAGTACTTC
CDR3 protein: CASSVTGAKNIQYF

V gene: TRBV5-1
J gene: TRBJ1-2
D gene: .
clone size: .
CDR3 DNA: TGCGCCAGCTCTCCAACATTGGGGGCATATAACTATGGCTACACCTTC
CDR3 protein: CASSPTLGAYNYGYTF

V gene: TRBV6-2/TRBV6-3
J gene: TRBJ2-7
D gene: TRBD2
clone size: few
CDR3 DNA: TGTGCCAGCAGTCCATGGACTAGAACCTACGAGCAGTACTTC
CDR3 protein: CASSPWTRTYEQYF

V gene: TRBV11-2
J gene: TRBJ1-1
D gene: .
clone size: .
CDR3 DNA: TGTGCCAGCAGCTTAGTGGTAAAGGGTACTGAAGCTTTCTTT
CDR3 protein: CASSLVVKGTEAFF

V gene: TRBV29-1
J gene: TRBJ2-1
D gene: .
clone size: .
CDR3 DNA: TGCAGCGAACAGGGCTGGGGCAATGAGCAGTTCTTC
CDR3 protein: CSEQGWGNEQFF

V gene: TRBV7-9
J gene: TRBJ1-3
D gene: .
clone size: .
CDR3 DNA: TGTGCCAGCACCACTCTTGGGGCCAACTCTGGAAACACCATATATTTT
CDR3 protein: CASTTLGANSGNTIYF

V gene: TRBV3-1
J gene: TRBJ2-4
D gene: .
clone size: .
CDR3 DNA: TGTGCCAGCAGCCAAGGAGAGTGGCTGGAAAACATTCAGTACTTC
CDR3 protein: CASSQGEWLENIQYF

V gene: TRBV7-4
J gene: TRBJ2-4
D gene: .
clone size: .
CDR3 DNA: TGTGCCAGCAGCTTAGGGCAGGTCCAAAGGCCCATTCAGTACTTC
CDR3 protein: CASSLGQVQRPIQYF